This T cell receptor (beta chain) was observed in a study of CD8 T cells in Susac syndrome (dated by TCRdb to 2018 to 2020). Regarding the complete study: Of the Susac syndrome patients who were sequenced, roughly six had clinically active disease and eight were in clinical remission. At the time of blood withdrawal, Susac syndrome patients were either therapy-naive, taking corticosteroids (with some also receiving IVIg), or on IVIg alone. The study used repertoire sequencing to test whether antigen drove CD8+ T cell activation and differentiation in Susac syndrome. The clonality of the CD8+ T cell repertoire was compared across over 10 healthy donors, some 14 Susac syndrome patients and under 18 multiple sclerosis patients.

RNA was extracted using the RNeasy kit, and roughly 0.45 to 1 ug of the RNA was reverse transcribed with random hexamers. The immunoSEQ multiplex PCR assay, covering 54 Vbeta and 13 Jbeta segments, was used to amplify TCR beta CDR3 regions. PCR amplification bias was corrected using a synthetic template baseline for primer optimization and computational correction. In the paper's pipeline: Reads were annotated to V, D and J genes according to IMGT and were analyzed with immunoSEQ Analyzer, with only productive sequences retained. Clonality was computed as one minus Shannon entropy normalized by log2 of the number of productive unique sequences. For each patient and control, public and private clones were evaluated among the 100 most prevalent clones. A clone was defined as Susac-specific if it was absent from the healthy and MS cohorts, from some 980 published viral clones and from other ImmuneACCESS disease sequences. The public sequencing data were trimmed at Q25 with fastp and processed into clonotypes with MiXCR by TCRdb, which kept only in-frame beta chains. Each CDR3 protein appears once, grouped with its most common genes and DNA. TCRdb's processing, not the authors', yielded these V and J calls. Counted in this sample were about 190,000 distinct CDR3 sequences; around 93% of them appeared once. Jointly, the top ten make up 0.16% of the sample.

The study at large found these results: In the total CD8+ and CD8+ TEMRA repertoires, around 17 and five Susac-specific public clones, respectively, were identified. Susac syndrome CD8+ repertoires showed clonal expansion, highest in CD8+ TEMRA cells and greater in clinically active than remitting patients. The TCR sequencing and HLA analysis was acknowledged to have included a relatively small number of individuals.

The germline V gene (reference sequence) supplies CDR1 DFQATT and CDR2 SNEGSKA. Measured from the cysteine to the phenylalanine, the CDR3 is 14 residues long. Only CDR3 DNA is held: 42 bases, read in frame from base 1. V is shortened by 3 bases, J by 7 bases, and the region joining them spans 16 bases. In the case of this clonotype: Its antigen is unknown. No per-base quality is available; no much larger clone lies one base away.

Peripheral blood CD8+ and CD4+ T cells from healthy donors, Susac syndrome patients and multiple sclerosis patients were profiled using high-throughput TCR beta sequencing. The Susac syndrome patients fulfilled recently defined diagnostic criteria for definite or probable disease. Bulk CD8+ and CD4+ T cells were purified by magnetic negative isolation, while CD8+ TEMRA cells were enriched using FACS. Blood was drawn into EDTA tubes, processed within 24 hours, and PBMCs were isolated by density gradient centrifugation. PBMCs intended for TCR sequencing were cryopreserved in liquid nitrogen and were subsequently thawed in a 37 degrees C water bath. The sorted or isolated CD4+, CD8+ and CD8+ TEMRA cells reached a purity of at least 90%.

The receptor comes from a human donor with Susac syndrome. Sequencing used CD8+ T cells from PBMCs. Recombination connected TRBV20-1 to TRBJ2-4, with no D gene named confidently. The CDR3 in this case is CSASGPRFRNIQYF. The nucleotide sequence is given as TGCAGTGCTAGCGGGCCGCGGTTTAGGAACATTCAGTACTTC.